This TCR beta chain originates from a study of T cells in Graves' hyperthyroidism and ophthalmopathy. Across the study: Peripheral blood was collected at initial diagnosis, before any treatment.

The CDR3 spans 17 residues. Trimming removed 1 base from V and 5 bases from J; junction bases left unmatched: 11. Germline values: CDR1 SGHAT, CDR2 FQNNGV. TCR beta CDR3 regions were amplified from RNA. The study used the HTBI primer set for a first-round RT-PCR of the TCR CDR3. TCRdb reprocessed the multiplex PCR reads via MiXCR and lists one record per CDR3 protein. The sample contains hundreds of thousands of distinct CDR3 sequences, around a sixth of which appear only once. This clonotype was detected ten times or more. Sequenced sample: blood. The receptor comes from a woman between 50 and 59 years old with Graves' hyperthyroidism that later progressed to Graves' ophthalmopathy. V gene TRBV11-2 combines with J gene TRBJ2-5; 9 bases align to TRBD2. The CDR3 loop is CASSLVVAGAREETQYF. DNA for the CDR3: TGTGCCAGCAGCTTAGTAGTAGCGGGGGCCCGGGAGGAGACCCAGTACTTC.